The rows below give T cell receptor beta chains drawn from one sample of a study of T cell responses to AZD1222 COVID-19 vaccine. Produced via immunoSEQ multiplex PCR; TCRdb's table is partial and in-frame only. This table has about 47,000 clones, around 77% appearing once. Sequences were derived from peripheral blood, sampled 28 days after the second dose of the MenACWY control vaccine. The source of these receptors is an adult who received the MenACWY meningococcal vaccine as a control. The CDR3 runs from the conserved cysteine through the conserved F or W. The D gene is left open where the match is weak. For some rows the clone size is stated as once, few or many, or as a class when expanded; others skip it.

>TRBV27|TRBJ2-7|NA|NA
CASSLGYEQYF
TGTGCCAGCAGTTTAGGCTACGAGCAGTACTTC
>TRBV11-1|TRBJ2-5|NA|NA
CASSLGGKTQYF
TGTGCCAGCAGCTTAGGGGGGAAGACCCAGTACTTC
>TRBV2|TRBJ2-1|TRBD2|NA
CASSEPSGIYNEQFF
TGTGCCAGCAGTGAACCTAGCGGGATCTACAATGAGCAGTTCTTC
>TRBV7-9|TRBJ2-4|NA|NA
CASSLDFRGQLKNIQYF
TGTGCCAGCAGCTTAGATTTCCGAGGACAGCTGAAAAACATTCAGTACTTC
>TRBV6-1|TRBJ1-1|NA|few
CASSDTVVRNTEAFF
TGTGCCAGCAGTGATACCGTGGTCCGAAACACTGAAGCTTTCTTT
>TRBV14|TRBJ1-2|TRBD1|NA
CASSEDRVGGYTF
TGTGCCAGCAGCGAGGACAGGGTGGGCGGCTACACCTTC
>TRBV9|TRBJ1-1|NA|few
CASSSDTMNTEAFF
TGTGCCAGCAGTTCTGACACCATGAACACTGAAGCTTTCTTT
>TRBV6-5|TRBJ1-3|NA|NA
CAARRVSGNTIYF
TGTGCCGCTAGAAGGGTCTCTGGAAACACCATATATTTT
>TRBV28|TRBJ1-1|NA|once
CASTGGTEAFF
TGTGCCAGCACCGGGGGGACCGAAGCTTTCTTT
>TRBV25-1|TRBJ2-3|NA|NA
CASSEIGRTDTQYF
TGTGCCAGCAGTGAAATAGGCCGCACAGATACGCAGTATTTT
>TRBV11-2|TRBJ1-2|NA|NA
CASSSLRAFPESYGYTF
TGTGCCAGCAGCTCCCTTAGAGCCTTTCCAGAGTCCTATGGCTACACCTTC
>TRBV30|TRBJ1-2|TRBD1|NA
CAWNWDSNYGYTF
TGTGCCTGGAATTGGGACAGTAACTATGGCTACACCTTC
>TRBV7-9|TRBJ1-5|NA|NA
CASSLSRGDQPQHF
TGTGCCAGCAGCTTATCCAGGGGAGATCAGCCCCAGCATTTT
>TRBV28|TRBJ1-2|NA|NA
CASRSGEGSYGYTF
TGTGCCAGCAGGTCAGGGGAAGGGAGCTATGGCTACACCTTC
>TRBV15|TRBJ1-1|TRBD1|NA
CATSFTGGANTEAFF
TGTGCCACCAGTTTTACAGGGGGCGCGAACACTGAAGCTTTCTTT
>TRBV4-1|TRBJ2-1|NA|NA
CASSQDRASQGEQFF
TGCGCCAGCAGCCAAGACAGGGCCTCTCAGGGTGAGCAGTTCTTC
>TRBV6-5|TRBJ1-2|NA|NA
CASRGITNYGYTF
TGTGCCAGCAGGGGGATAACTAACTATGGCTACACCTTC
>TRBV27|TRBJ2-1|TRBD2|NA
CASSPSSAGDWEQFF
TGTGCCAGCAGTCCATCCTCGGCGGGAGATTGGGAGCAGTTCTTC
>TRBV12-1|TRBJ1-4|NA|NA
CASSYPQAVEKLFF
TGTGCCAGCAGCTACCCCCAGGCGGTTGAAAAACTGTTTTTT
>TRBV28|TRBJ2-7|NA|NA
CASSRGWGEQYF
TGTGCCAGCAGTAGGGGATGGGGCGAGCAGTACTTC
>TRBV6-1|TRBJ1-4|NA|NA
CASSEAPATNEKLFF
TGTGCCAGCAGTGAAGCTCCCGCAACTAATGAAAAACTGTTTTTT
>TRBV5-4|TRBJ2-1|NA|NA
CASTPPGETDEQFF
TGTGCCAGCACCCCGCCGGGAGAGACAGATGAGCAGTTCTTC